The clone carrying this T cell receptor (beta chain) was seen only once. Germline V CDR1 and CDR2: LNHDA, SQIVND (reference sequence). The CDR3 runs to 15 residues. The ends were cut back, 7 bases at V and 0 bases at J, with 13 bases in the middle. The sample belongs to a study of blood T cell repertoires in COVID-19. Overall study context: Material from acute and convalescent COVID-19 was sourced from the United States, Italy and Spain. T cells, B-cell-depleted T cells, or PBMCs provided the cDNA or gDNA that served as material.

Clones were read by immunoSEQ multiplex PCR, and TCRdb kept only the in-frame ones, dropping some. Of about 85,000 clones in the sample, roughly 88% were seen once. The chain joins TRBV19 to TRBJ1-5; D may be TRBD1 (5 bases). This sequence originates from an elderly woman with acute or convalescent COVID-19. The sequencing input was peripheral blood. The CDR3 DNA is TGTGCCAGTACCAAAGGGGCAAATAGCAATCAGCCCCAGCATTTT. This codes for CASTKGANSNQPQHF.